This T cell receptor (beta chain) stems from a study of cytomegalovirus exposure and HLA in healthy donors. About the research overall: There were nearly 120 million unique TCR beta sequences, drawn from about 179 million T cells, in an earlier analysis. An early data release held tens of millions of unique TCRs from HLA-typed donors.

The germline V and J ends were trimmed by 1 base and 3 bases, with 4 bases remaining between them. This CDR3 contains 12 residues. Germline assignment: CDR1 MNHNS and CDR2 SASEGT. Study results and caveats: A later analysis linked a missense variant in DCLRE1C to the trimming of TCR beta V and J genes.

The donors (healthy individuals) were bone marrow donors. This clone was observed once. Its antigen is not identified. Researchers ran the PCR with 60 Vbeta and 13 Jbeta primers. Generated by immunoSEQ multiplex PCR, the TCRdb table keeps only in-frame clones and is missing some. The top ten hold around 5% of the sample, which has about 180,000 clones, approximately 85% seen once. V is TRBV6-1 and J is TRBJ2-7; no clear D gene. The sequence was collected from a girl aged 5-17 years in good health and CMV-seropositive. The sequenced material came from PBMCs. The CDR3 protein is CASSEVSYEQYF. The DNA for the CDR3 is TGTGCCAGCAGTGAAGTGAGCTACGAGCAGTACTTC.